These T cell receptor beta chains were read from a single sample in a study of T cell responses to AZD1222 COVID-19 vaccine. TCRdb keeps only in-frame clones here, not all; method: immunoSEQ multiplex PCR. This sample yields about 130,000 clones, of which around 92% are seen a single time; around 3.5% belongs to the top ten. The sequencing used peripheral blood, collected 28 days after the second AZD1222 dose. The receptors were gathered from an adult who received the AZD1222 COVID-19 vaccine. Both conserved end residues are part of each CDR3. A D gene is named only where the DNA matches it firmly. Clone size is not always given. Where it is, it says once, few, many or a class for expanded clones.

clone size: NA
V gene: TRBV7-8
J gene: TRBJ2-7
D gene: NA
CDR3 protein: CASRLGEYETFSYEQYF
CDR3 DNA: TGTGCCAGCCGGTTAGGGGAATATGAAACTTTCTCCTACGAGCAGTACTTC

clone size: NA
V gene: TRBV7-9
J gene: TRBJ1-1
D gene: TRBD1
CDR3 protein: CASSPPRTGGTEAFF
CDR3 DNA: TGTGCCAGCAGTCCGCCCAGGACAGGGGGTACTGAAGCTTTCTTT

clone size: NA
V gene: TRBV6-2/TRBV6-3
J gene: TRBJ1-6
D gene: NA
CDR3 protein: CASSPGARRTPLHF
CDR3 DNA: TGTGCCAGCAGCCCCGGGGCAAGAAGAACACCCCTCCACTTT

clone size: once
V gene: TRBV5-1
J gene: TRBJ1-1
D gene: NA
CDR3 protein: CASSLASANTEAFF
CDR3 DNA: TGCGCCAGCAGCTTGGCCTCAGCGAACACTGAAGCTTTCTTT

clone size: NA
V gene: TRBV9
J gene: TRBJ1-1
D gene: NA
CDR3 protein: CASSVAGYTEAFF
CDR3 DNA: TGTGCCAGCAGCGTGGCCGGGTACACTGAAGCTTTCTTT

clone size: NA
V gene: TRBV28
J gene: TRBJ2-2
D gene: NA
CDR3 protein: CASSFYSSTGELFF
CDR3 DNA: TGTGCCAGCAGTTTCTATAGTAGCACCGGGGAGCTGTTTTTT

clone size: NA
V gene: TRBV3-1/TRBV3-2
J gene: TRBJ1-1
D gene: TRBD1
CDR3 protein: CATAQTGVSTEAFF
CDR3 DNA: TGTGCCACCGCCCAGACAGGGGTGAGCACTGAAGCTTTCTTT

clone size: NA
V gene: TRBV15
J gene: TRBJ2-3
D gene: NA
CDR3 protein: CATSREGRSTDTQYF
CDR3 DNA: TGTGCCACCAGCAGAGAGGGCAGAAGCACAGATACGCAGTATTTT

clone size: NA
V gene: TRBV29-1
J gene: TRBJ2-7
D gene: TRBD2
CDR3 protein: CSVEGLQNSGRGDYEQYF
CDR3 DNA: TGCAGCGTTGAAGGTCTGCAGAATAGCGGGAGGGGGGACTACGAGCAGTACTTC

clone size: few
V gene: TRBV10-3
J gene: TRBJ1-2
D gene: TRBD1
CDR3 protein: CAITSSNRGDYGYTF
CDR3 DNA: TGTGCCATCACCTCCAGCAACAGGGGTGACTATGGCTACACCTTC

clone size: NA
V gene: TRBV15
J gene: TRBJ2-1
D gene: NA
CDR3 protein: CATSRAQNYEQFF
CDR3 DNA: TGTGCCACCAGCAGAGCTCAAAATTACGAGCAGTTCTTC

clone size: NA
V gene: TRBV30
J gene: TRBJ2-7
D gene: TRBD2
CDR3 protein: CAWSVRRLAGGPSEQYF
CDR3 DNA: TGTGCCTGGAGTGTACGCCGACTAGCGGGAGGGCCAAGCGAGCAGTACTTC

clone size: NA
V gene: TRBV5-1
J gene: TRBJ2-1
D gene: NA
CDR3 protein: CASSLALARRTRPYNEQFF
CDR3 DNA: TGCGCCAGCAGCTTGGCGCTAGCGCGACGGACCAGACCTTACAATGAGCAGTTCTTC

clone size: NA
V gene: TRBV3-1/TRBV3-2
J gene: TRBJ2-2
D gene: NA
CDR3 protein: CASSQVGGGANTGELFF
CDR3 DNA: TGTGCCAGCAGCCAAGTGGGCGGGGGCGCGAACACCGGGGAGCTGTTTTTT

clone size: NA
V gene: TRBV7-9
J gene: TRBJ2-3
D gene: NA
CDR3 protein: CASSLGSTRTDTQYF
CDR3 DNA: TGTGCCAGCAGCTTAGGGTCCACCCGCACAGATACGCAGTATTTT

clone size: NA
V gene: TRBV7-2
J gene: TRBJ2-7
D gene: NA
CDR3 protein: CASSLLGSGSYEQYF
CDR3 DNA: TGTGCCAGCAGCTTACTCGGTTCGGGGTCCTACGAGCAGTACTTC

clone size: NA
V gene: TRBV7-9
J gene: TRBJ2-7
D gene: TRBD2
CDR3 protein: CASSRESGGRLYEQYF
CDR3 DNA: TGTGCCAGCAGCCGAGAGAGCGGCGGGAGACTATACGAGCAGTACTTC

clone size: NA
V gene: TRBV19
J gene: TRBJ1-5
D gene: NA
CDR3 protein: CASGPRPGDQPQHF
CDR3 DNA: TGTGCCAGTGGCCCAAGACCGGGGGATCAGCCCCAGCATTTT

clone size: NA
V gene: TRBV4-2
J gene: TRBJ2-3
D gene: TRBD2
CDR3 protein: CASSQDNLAEDTQYF
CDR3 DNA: TGTGCCAGCAGCCAAGATAACCTAGCGGAAGATACGCAGTATTTT

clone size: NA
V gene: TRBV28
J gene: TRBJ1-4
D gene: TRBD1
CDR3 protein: CASSRDRGGNEKLFF
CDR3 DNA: TGTGCCAGCAGTCGCGACAGGGGAGGAAATGAAAAACTGTTTTTT

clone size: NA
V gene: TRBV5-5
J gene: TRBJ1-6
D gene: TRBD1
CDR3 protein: CASSPRLGQGTSPLHF
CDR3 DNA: TGTGCCAGCAGCCCCCGGTTGGGACAGGGAACTTCACCCCTCCACTTT

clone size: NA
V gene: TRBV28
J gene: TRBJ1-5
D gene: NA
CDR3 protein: CASSPMRGEGYQPQHF
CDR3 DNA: TGTGCCAGCAGTCCCATGAGAGGGGAGGGCTATCAGCCCCAGCATTTT

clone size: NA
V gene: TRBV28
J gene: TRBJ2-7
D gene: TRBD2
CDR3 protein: CASSLAMISGRGEQYF
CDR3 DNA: TGTGCCAGCAGTTTGGCGATGATTAGCGGGAGGGGGGAGCAGTACTTC

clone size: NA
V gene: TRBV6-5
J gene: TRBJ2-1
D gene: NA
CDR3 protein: CASSPTSSEQFF
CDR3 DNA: TGTGCCAGCAGTCCGACGTCTAGCGAGCAGTTCTTC

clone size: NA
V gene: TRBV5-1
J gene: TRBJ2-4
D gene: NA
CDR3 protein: CASSLGGAPKDIQYF
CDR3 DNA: TGCGCCAGCAGCTTGGGAGGGGCCCCCAAAGACATTCAGTACTTC

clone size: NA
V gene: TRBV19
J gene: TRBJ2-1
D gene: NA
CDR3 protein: CASSPLPRGGGEQFF
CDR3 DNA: TGTGCCAGTAGTCCCCTCCCGCGGGGAGGGGGTGAGCAGTTCTTC

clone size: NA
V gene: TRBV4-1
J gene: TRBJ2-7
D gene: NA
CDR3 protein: CASSQGRVTSYEQYF
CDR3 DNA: TGCGCCAGCAGCCAAGGACGAGTCACCTCCTACGAGCAGTACTTC

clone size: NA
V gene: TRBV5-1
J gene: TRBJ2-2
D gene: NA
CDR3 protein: CASSKDYLKAGELFF
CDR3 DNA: TGCGCCAGCAGTAAGGACTATCTGAAGGCCGGGGAGCTGTTTTTT

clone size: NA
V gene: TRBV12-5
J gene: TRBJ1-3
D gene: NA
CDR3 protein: CASGLVSSGNTIYF
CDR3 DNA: TGTGCTAGTGGTTTGGTCTCCTCTGGAAACACCATATATTTT

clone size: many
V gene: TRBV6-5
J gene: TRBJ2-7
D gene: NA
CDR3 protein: CASSYSLGHSYEQYF
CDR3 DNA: TGTGCCAGCAGTTACTCTCTAGGGCACTCTTACGAGCAGTACTTC

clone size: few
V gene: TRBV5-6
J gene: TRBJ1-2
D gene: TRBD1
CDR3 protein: CASSLPGQGIVRGYTF
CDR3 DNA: TGTGCCAGCAGCTTGCCGGGACAGGGGATCGTGCGCGGCTACACCTTC

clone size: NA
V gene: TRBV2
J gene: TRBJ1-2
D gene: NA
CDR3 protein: CASKGESYGYTF
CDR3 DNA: TGTGCCAGCAAGGGAGAAAGCTATGGCTACACCTTC

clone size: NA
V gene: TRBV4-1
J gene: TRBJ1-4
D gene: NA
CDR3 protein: CASSQGNRPTNEKLFF
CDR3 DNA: TGCGCCAGCAGCCAAGGAAACCGGCCAACTAATGAAAAACTGTTTTTT

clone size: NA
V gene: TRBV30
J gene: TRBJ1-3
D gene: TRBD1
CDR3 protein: CAWSVGYRGRPEF
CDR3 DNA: TGTGCCTGGAGTGTAGGCTACAGGGGGCGTCCCGAATTT

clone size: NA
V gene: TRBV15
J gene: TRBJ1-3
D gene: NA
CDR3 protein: CATSRDLGGGNTIYF
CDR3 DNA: TGTGCCACCAGCAGAGATTTAGGGGGAGGGAACACCATATATTTT

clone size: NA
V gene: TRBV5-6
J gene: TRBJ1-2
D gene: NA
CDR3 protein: CASSLLPLGGGYGYTF
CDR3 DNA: TGTGCCAGCAGCTTGCTCCCTCTAGGGGGGGGCTATGGCTACACCTTC

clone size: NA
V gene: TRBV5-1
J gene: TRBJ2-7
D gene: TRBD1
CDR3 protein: CASSLEGQGFYEQYF
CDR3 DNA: TGCGCCAGCAGCTTGGAGGGACAGGGTTTCTACGAGCAGTACTTC

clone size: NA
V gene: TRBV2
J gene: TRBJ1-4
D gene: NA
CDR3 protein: CASSEWADPTNEKLFF
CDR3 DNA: TGTGCCAGCAGTGAATGGGCTGATCCAACTAATGAAAAACTGTTTTTT

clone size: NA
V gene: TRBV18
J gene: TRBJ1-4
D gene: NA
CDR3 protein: CASTTSWGKLFF
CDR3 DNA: TGTGCCAGCACCACCTCTTGGGGAAAACTGTTTTTT

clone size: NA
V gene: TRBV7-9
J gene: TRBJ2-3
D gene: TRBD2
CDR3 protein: CASSRGTSGRQSTDTQYF
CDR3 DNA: TGTGCCAGCAGCCGGGGGACTAGCGGCCGTCAATCAACAGATACGCAGTATTTT

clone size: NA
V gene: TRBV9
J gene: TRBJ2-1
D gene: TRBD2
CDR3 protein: CASSPLAGGYNEQFF
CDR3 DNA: TGTGCCAGCAGCCCCCTAGCGGGAGGGTACAATGAGCAGTTCTTC

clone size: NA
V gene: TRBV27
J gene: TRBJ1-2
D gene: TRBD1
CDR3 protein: CASSLPTGSGYTF
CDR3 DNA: TGTGCCAGCAGTTTACCGACAGGGTCGGGCTACACCTTC

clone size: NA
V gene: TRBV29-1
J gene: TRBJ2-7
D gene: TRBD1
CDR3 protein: CSVKDRASSYEQYF
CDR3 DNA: TGCAGCGTTAAGGACAGGGCGAGCTCCTACGAGCAGTACTTC